Sequencing of this T cell receptor beta chain was carried out in a study of long-term antiretroviral therapy in people with HIV. Between the trimmed V and J ends, which lost 4 bases and 2 bases, there was a span of 11 bases. Germline V gene lookup returns CDR1 SGHRS and CDR2 YFSETQ. This CDR3 spans 14 amino acids. PBMC samples from each donor numbered at least one pre-ART and at least two post-ART. Running of the v3.0 immunoSEQ assay took place at survey level. Assay used: immunoSEQ multiplex PCR; TCRdb lists only in-frame clones, some missing. The table has some 14,000 clones, roughly 85% seen once. The source was unsorted PBMCs, collected 1.8 years before starting antiretroviral therapy. The chain carries TRBV5-1 and TRBJ2-3; D not certain. The origin of this receptor is a woman in her thirties or forties with HIV. The CDR3 region has the DNA TGCGCCAGCAGCCCCACTCGGTCCACAGATACGCAGTATTTT. Translated, it gives CASSPTRSTDTQYF.